One and the same sample provided the 10 T cell receptor beta chains below, sequenced in a study of T-cell memory formation after mild COVID-19 (dated by TCRdb to 2020 to 2023). Receptor amplification or capture employed 5' RACE. Instrument on record: Illumina NovaSeq 6000. The public reads were quality trimmed at Q25 with fastp and then assembled into clones with MiXCR by TCRdb, keeping productive beta chains. Here each entry gathers all rows of one CDR3 protein and keeps the most common genes and DNA. A total of fewer than 90,000 distinct CDR3 sequences appear in this sample, around 13% of them only once. Jointly, the top ten make up 41% of the sample. The sequencing sample was made of PBMCs or a T cell subset sorted from them (not recorded which). These receptors all stem from a man aged 18 to 29 who had mild COVID-19 (a few samples of this study predate the infection). The sample titles of this study are shuffled in the database, so cell type and time point are left out; the donor was told from shared clones.

The chain is built from TRBV6-1 and TRBJ2-2, with TRBD1 identical over 7 bases. The CDR3 is 17 residues long. Germline V gene data show CDR1 as MNHNS and CDR2 as SASEGT. Trimming at V came to 0 bases and at J to 4 bases, leaving 8 bases not matched to a gene. CDR3 DNA: TGTGCCAGCAGTGAAGCCAGTATTGGGACAGCCACCGGGGAGCTGTTTTTT. As protein: CASSEASIGTATGELFF.

This clonotype was recorded a few times. The V and J genes are TRBV2 and TRBJ2-2, with 8 positions matching TRBD1. There are 15 residues in the CDR3. Per the germline V gene, CDR1 is SNHLY and CDR2 is FYNNEI. This CDR3 reads CAKGTRQGLIGELFF. CDR3 in DNA: TGTGCTAAGGGTACCCGACAGGGGCTTATCGGGGAGCTGTTTTTT.

This clonotype has more than one count but fewer than ten. V and J are TRBV6-5 and TRBJ1-1; no clear D. The CDR3 has 13 amino acids. Germline values: CDR1 MNHEY, CDR2 SVGAGI. V was pared by 2 bases and J by 5 bases, with 9 bases between. CDR3 nucleotides: TGTGCCAGCAGTTACGGGATCGAGACTGAAGCTTTCTTT. Translated: CASSYGIETEAFF.

The table lists this clonotype with a few counts. V and J are TRBV11-2 and TRBJ2-2; no clear D gene. The CDR3 loop spans 15 amino acids. V was shortened by 1 base and J by 7 bases, with 13 bases between the two germline ends. Germline loops: CDR1 SGHAT, CDR2 FQNNGV. The CDR3 bases are TGTGCCAGCAGCTTAGCGGCTAACCCTGGCGGGGAGCTGTTTTTT. Translated, it gives CASSLAANPGGELFF.

This clonotype turned up a few times. The rearrangement joins TRBV2 to TRBJ2-6, with D unresolved. The CDR3 spans 14 residues. The V end was cut by 6 bases, the J end by 0 bases, with 6 bases between. Germline CDR1 SNHLY, CDR2 FYNNEI. The CDR3 here is CASRWSSGANVLTF. The CDR3 nucleotides read TGTGCCAGCAGGTGGAGCTCTGGGGCCAACGTCCTGACTTTC.

This chain connects TRBV11-2 to TRBJ2-7, with 9 bases identical to TRBD1. Germline V gives CDR1 SGHAT, CDR2 FQNNGV. V lost 6 bases to trimming and J lost 3 bases; unmatched junction nucleotides: 3. The CDR3 sequence is 13 residues long. The CDR3 region is CASRDRGIYEQYF. CDR3 DNA sequence: TGTGCCAGCAGAGACAGGGGGATCTACGAGCAGTACTTC.

This clonotype is termed hyperexpanded. V is TRBV5-6 and J is TRBJ1-1; maybe TRBD1 (5 bases). This CDR3 contains 16 residues. The ends were cut back, 0 bases at V and 6 bases at J, with 18 bases in the middle. Germline CDR1 and CDR2: SGHDT and YYEEEE. The CDR3 bases are TGTGCCAGCAGCTTGGAAGGGTACGGGACGCCGGCTGAAGCTTTCTTT. It is translated as CASSLEGYGTPAEAFF.

The chain combines TRBV6-1 with TRBJ1-3; D gene unclear. The germline gives CDR1 MNHNS, CDR2 SASEGT. The CDR3 runs to 16 residues. Trimming shortened V by 1 base and J by 0 bases, and 10 bases separated the two germline ends. Written as DNA, the CDR3 is TGTGCCAGCAGTGAAGAACCATACTACTCTGGAAACACCATATATTTT. Translating it yields CASSEEPYYSGNTIYF.

The table lists this clonotype with a few counts. V gene TRBV5-6 combines with J gene TRBJ2-5; D remains ambiguous. With 2 bases removed from V and 5 bases from J, the gap between germline ends came to 10 bases. The CDR3 extends over 13 amino acids. The germline gives CDR1 SGHDT, CDR2 YYEEEE. For the CDR3, the DNA is TGTGCCAGCAGCTTAGGGTGGTGGGAGACCCAGTACTTC. Its protein product is CASSLGWWETQYF.

The chain is built from TRBV6-5 and TRBJ2-1; unclear D gene. CDR1 and CDR2 from the germline V gene are MNHEY and SVGAGI. V lost 5 bases to trimming and J lost 8 bases, with 10 bases between them. This CDR3 contains 12 residues. CDR3 in amino acids: CASSTPGYEQFF. The CDR3 DNA follows: TGTGCCAGCAGTACGCCAGGCTATGAGCAGTTCTTC.